The T cell receptor beta chain under discussion was sequenced for a study of CXCR3-negative and CXCR3-positive naive CD8 T cells. Study at large: Per library, roughly 1.6 +/- 0.3 million reads; 120 million to 150 million TRB reads overall. Findings and caveats of the study: Diversity ran similarly high across both naive subsets but far lower in memory CD8+ cells. Memory cells differed in TRBV-TRBJ usage, but naive CXCR3-negative and CXCR3-positive cells had similar usage. With CXCR3 expression partially decreased after cryopreservation, most assays relied on fresh PBMCs.

The authors made the TRB cDNA libraries by 5' RACE using UMI labels. TCRdb re-called the 5' RACE reads; every CDR3 protein appears as one record, without DNA. The specimen's table records roughly 40,000 distinct CDR3 sequences. In the case of this clonotype: The antigen is unknown.

This CDR3 spans 13 amino acids. The rearrangement uses TRBV12-3 or TRBV12-4 and TRBJ2-2. The TCR sequence derives from a human donor in good health. Some clones in this sample may be carry-over from other donors' samples. Material for sequencing was memory CD8+ T cells from blood. The CDR3 reads CASRPDNTGELFF.